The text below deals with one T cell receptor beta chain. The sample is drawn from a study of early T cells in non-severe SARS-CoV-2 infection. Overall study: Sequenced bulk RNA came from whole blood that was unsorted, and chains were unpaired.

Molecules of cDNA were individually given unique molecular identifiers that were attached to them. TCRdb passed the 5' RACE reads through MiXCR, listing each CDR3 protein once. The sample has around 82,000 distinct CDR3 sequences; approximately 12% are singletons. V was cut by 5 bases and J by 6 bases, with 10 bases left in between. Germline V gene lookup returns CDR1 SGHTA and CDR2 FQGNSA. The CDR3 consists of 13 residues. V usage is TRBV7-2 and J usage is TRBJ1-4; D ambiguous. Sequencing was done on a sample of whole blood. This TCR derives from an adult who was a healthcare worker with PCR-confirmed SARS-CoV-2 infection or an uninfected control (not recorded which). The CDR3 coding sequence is TGTGCCAGCAGCCTGACGCCGGATGAAAAACTGTTTTTT. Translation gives CASSLTPDEKLFF.